One sample yielded the 9 T cell receptor beta chains listed below, sequenced in a study of blood T cells in healthy people across ages. Through a sample-barcoded 5' primer and a J-beta primer mix, a second PCR was run for roughly 6 to 11 cycles. TCRdb recomputed calls from the 5' RACE reads with MiXCR, one row per CDR3 protein. The table shows around 1,000,000 distinct CDR3 sequences, with around two fifths occurring only once. The sequenced material came from blood. These receptors were obtained from a man between 18 and 35 years old in good health.

This chain links TRBV4-3 with TRBJ2-5; a weak D match, TRBD2 (5 bases). This CDR3 contains 15 residues. The V gene's germline CDR1 is LGHNA and CDR2 YSLEER. V was trimmed by 0 bases and J by 11 bases, leaving 19 bases between them. CDR3 sequence: CASSQDYLLGNEQYF. The CDR3 DNA sequence: TGCGCCAGCAGCCAAGATTACCTCCTCGGGAATGAGCAGTACTTC.

The chain recombines TRBV4-2 with TRBJ2-2; 14 positions agree with TRBD2. J gave up 1 base and V 2 bases, and 6 bases lay outside the gene matches. CDR3 length equals 19 residues. Germline V lookup: CDR1 LGHNA, CDR2 YNFKEQ. CDR3 sequence (DNA): TGTGCCAGCAGCCAACTGCTGACTAGCGGGGGGGTGAACACCGGGGAGCTGTTTTTT. Translated, it gives CASSQLLTSGGVNTGELFF.

This clonotype was observed a few times. The rearrangement joins TRBV27 to TRBJ2-5, with TRBD1 as a possible D gene (6 bases). The length of the CDR3 is 14 residues. Germline V lookup: CDR1 MNHEY, CDR2 SMNVEV (reference sequence). Trimming removed 8 bases at V and 2 bases at J, with 15 bases between. CDR3: CASSSTGPQETQYF. The CDR3 DNA reads as TGTGCCAGCTCTTCGACAGGCCCTCAAGAGACCCAGTACTTC.

V is TRBV2 and J is TRBJ1-3; 10 nucleotides line up with TRBD1. This CDR3 contains 14 residues. CDR1 and CDR2 from the germline V gene are SNHLY and FYNNEI. J gave up 4 bases and V 8 bases, and 5 bases lay outside the gene matches. The CDR3 coding sequence is TGTGCCAGCTTGAGGGACAGGGGCGGAAACACCATATATTTT. This gives the protein CASLRDRGGNTIYF.

The genes are TRBV5-8 and TRBJ2-1; no firm D call. Trimming pared 0 bases from V and 3 bases from J, leaving 13 bases between. The V gene's germline CDR1 is SGHTS and CDR2 YDEGEE. There are 16 residues in the CDR3. In nucleotides, the CDR3 is TGTGCCAGCAGCTTGGAAGACGCCTTAATCTACAATGAGCAGTTCTTC. Amino acids: CASSLEDALIYNEQFF.

The rearrangement joins TRBV20-1 to TRBJ1-5; D is perhaps TRBD1 (6 bases). V was pared by 0 bases and J by 4 bases, with 16 bases between. This CDR3 is built from 16 residues. Germline V gene lookup returns CDR1 DFQATT and CDR2 SNEGSKA (reference sequence). CDR3: CSARDRLSGQNQPQHF. The CDR3 DNA follows: TGCAGTGCTAGAGATCGTCTTTCAGGACAGAATCAGCCCCAGCATTTT.

The chain's CDR3 is CASSSRDSYFPRYGYTF. The CDR3, as DNA: TGTGCCAGCAGCTCGCGGGACAGCTATTTCCCCCGCTATGGCTACACCTTC. This chain joins TRBV7-2 and TRBJ1-2; 7 positions agree with TRBD1. The length of the CDR3 is 17 residues. Looked up from germline, CDR1 is SGHTA and CDR2 is FQGNSA. Trimming at V came to 4 bases and at J to 4 bases, leaving 15 bases not matched to a gene.

This clonotype was detected only a few times. The J gene is TRBJ1-2, the V gene TRBV7-9; no definite D call. The CDR3 is 14 residues long. The ends were cut back, 5 bases at V and 6 bases at J, with 16 bases in the middle. Germline CDR1 is SEHNR and CDR2 is FQNEAQ (reference sequence). The CDR3 DNA follows: TGTGCCAGCAGCCTTGTGACGGGAGGTGATGGCTACACCTTC. This codes for CASSLVTGGDGYTF. Variable domain in full (rest from reference TRBV7-9 and TRBJ1-2): DTGVSQNPRHKITKRGQNVTFRCDPISEHNRLYWYRQTLGQGPEFLTYFQNEAQLEKSRLLSDRFSAERPKGSFSTLEIQRTEQGDSAMYLCASSLVTGGDGYTFGSGTRLTVV.

This clonotype was seen only a few times. A clone one base away is much larger, so this may be a read error. The genes are TRBV18 and TRBJ2-7; TRBD1 or TRBD2 may be the D gene (6 bases each). The V end was cut by 4 bases, the J end by 7 bases, with 17 bases between. This CDR3 is built from 14 residues. Looked up from germline, CDR1 is KGHSH and CDR2 is LQKENI. This chain's CDR3 is CASSQGGIGNEQYF. CDR3 DNA sequence: TGTGCCAGCTCACAGGGGGGCATCGGCAATGAGCAGTACTTC.